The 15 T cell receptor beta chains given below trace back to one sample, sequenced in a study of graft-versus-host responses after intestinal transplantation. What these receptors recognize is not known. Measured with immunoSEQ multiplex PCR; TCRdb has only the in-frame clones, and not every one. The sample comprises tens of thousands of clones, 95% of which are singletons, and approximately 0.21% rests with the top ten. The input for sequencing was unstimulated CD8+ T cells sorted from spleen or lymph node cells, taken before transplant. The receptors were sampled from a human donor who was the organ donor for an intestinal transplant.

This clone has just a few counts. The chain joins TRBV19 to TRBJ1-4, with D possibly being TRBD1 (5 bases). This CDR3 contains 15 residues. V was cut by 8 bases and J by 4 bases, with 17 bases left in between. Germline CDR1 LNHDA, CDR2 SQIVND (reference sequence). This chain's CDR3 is CASGDLWGINEKLFF. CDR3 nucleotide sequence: TGTGCCAGTGGGGACTTATGGGGGATTAATGAAAAACTGTTTTTT.

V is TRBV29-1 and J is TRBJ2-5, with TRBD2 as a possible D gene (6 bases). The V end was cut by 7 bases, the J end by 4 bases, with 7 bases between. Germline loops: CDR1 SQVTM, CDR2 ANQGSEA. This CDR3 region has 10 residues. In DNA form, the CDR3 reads TGCAGCGGGGGAGGAGAGACCCAGTACTTC. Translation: CSGGGETQYF.

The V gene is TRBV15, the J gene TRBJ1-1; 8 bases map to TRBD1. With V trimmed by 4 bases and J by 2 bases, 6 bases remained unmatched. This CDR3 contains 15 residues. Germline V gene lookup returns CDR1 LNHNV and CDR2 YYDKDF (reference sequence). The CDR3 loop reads CATSTGGQGNTEAFF. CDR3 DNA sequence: TGTGCCACCAGCACTGGAGGACAGGGCAACACTGAAGCTTTCTTT.

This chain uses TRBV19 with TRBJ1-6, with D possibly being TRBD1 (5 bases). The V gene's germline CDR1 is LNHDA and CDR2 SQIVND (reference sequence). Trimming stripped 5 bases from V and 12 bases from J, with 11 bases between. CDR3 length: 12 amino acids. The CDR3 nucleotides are TGTGCCAGTAGTGGGGGGAGCCAACCCCTCCACTTT. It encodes CASSGGSQPLHF.

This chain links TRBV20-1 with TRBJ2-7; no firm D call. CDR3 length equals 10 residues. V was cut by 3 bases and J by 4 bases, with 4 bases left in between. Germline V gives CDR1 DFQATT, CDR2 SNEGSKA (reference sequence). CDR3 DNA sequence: TGCAGTGCTAGTTCTTACGAGCAGTACTTC. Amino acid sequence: CSASSYEQYF.

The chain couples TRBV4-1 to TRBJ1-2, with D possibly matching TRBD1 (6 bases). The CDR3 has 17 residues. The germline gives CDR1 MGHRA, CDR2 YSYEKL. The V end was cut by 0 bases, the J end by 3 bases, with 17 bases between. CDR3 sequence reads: CASSQEGAGHRDYGYTF. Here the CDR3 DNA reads TGCGCCAGCAGCCAAGAAGGGGCAGGACACAGGGACTATGGCTACACCTTC.

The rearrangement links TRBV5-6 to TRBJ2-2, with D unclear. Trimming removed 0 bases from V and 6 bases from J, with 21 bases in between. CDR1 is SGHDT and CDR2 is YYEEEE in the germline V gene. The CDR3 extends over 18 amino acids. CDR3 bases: TGTGCCAGCAGCTTGGAACACGGGCTTGGTTTTTTTGCCGGGGAGCTGTTTTTT. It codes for CASSLEHGLGFFAGELFF. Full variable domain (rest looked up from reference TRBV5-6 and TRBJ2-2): DAGVTQSPTHLIKTRGQQVTLRCSPKSGHDTVSWYQQALGQGPQFIFQYYEEEERQRGNFPDRFSGHQFPNYSSELNVNALLLGDSALYLCASSLEHGLGFFAGELFFGEGSRLTVL.

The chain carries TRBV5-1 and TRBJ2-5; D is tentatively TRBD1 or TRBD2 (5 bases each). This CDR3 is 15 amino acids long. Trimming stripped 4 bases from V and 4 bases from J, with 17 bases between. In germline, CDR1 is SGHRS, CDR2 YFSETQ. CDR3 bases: TGCGCCAGCAGCGTGGGCGGCCCAGGGAGAGAGACCCAGTACTTC. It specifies CASSVGGPGRETQYF. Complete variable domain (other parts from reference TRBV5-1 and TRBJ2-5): KAGVTQTPRYLIKTRGQQVTLSCSPISGHRSVSWYQQTPGQGLQFLFEYFSETQRNKGNFPGRFSGRQFSNSRSEMNVSTLELGDSALYLCASSVGGPGRETQYFGPGTRLLVL.

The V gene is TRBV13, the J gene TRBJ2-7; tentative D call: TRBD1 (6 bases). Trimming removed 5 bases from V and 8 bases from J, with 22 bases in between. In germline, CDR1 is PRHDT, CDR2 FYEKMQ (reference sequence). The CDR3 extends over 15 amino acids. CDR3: CASSTGIALVSQQYF. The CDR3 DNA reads TGTGCCAGCAGCACAGGGATTGCTCTCGTTTCCCAGCAGTACTTC.

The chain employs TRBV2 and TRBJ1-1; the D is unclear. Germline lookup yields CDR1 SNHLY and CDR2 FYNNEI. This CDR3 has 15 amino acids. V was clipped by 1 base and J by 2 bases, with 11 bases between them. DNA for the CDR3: TGTGCCAGCAGTGAAGGCCGGGAAGTAAACACTGAAGCTTTCTTT. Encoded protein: CASSEGREVNTEAFF.

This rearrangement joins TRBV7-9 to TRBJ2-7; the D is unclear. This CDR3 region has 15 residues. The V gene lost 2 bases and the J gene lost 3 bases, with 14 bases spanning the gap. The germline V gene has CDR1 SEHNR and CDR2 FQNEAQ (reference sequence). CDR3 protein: CASSLYRDGYYEQYF. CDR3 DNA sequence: TGTGCCAGCAGCTTATACCGAGACGGATACTACGAGCAGTACTTC.

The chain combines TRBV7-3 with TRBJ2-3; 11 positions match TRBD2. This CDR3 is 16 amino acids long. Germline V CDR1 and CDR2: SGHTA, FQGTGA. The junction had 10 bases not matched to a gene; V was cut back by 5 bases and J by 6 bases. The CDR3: CASSPLLAGGSDTQYF. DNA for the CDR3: TGTGCCAGCAGCCCACTTCTAGCGGGGGGCTCGGATACGCAGTATTTT.

The CDR3 protein is CASSPGQGQPQHF. CDR3 sequence (DNA): TGTGCCAGCAGCCCGGGACAGGGTCAGCCCCAGCATTTT. The chain employs TRBV7-2 and TRBJ1-5; 9 nucleotides line up with TRBD1. Trimming took 5 bases from V and 6 from J; bases not matched to a gene: 2. The CDR3 loop spans 13 amino acids. Looked up from germline, CDR1 is SGHTA and CDR2 is FQGNSA.

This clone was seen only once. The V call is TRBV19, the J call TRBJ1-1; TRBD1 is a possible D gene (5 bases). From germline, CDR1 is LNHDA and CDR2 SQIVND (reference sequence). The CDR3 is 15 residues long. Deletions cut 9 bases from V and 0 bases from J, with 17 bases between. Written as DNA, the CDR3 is TGTGCCAGCCAGTTAACCGGGGCGATGAACACTGAAGCTTTCTTT. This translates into CASQLTGAMNTEAFF.

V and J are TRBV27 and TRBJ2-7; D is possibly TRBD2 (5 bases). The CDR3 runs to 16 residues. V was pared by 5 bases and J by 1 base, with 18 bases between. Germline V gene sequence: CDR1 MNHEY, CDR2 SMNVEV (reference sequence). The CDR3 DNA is TGTGCCAGCAGTCCGGCAACCCGGACGGGATCCTACGAGCAGTACTTC. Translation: CASSPATRTGSYEQYF.